This TCR beta chain comes out of a study of blood T cells in healthy people across ages. PBMCs, at least 7 million per sample, were isolated. Total RNA extraction produced at least 5.5 micrograms (per sample) for the study. Regarding the study as a whole: Strongly correlated with naive T cell percentage was TCR beta diversity.

This CDR3 comprises 14 residues. From germline, CDR1 is SNHLY and CDR2 FYNNEI. Then a second PCR, running about 6 to 12 cycles, was carried out with a sample-barcoded 5' primer and a J-beta primer mix. Via MiXCR, TCRdb re-called the 5' RACE reads, giving one row per CDR3 protein. The sample consists of fewer than 2,000,000 distinct CDR3 sequences, approximately 40% of them appearing once. Only one count was recorded for this clonotype. Antigen unknown. Its ends do not fully match the called genes, so a read error is possible. This sequence was found in a human donor in good health. The sample comprised blood. The chain uses TRBV2 and TRBJ2-7, with a possible D match to TRBD2 (6 bases). CDR3 nucleotides: TGTGCCAGCCTTACTAGCCAGGGCTCCTACGAGCAGTACTTT. Translating gives CASLTSQGSYEQYF.